Listed here are 9 T cell receptor beta chains from one sample, sequenced in a study of cytomegalovirus exposure and HLA in healthy donors listed by TCRdb under 2017. Libraries were prepared through the immunoSEQ multiplex PCR assay. For the multiplex PCR, a mixture combining 60 forward primers for TCR Vbeta segments and 13 reverse primers for TCR Jbeta segments was used. The table was pulled from immuneACCESS by TCRdb, which kept in-frame rearrangements only. Such tables lose some clones; where checked, under half of the loss comes from unresolved V genes, and the rest has no known cause. The sample's clone listing holds approximately 210,000 clones. In total, the top ten clones hold roughly 0.98% of the sample. Material: PBMCs. The receptors here all came from a woman in her twenties or thirties in good health and CMV-seropositive.

Regarding this clone: Other DNA variants within this sample encode the same CDR3. The CDR3 region is CASSFRGISYEQYF. For the CDR3, the DNA is TGTGCCAGCAGTTTTAGAGGGATTAGCTACGAGCAGTACTTC. V and J are TRBV28 and TRBJ2-7, with a weak D call TRBD2 (5 bases). Looked up from germline, CDR1 is MDHEN and CDR2 is SYDVKM. The CDR3 spans 14 residues. The V end lost 3 bases, the J end lost 3 bases, and 12 bases lay between the germline ends.

The chain has TRBV10-1 and TRBJ2-3, with TRBD2 matching 10 bases. The J segment lost 4 bases and the V segment lost 5 bases, leaving 0 bases of the junction unmatched. Germline CDR1 is WNHNN and CDR2 is SYGVQD (reference sequence). CDR3 size: 13 residues. The CDR3 loop reads CASSLAGADTQYF. The CDR3 DNA follows: TGCGCCAGCAGTCTAGCGGGAGCAGATACGCAGTATTTT.

CDR3 DNA sequence: TGTGCCAGCAGCGCTCGCGGAGGGATAGAAGCTTTCTTT. Translating gives CASSARGGIEAFF. J is TRBJ1-1 and V is TRBV6-5; the D is unclear. V was pared by 6 bases and J by 8 bases, with 16 bases between. Germline V gene sequence: CDR1 MNHEY, CDR2 SVGAGI. The CDR3 contains 13 residues.

The chain uses TRBV11-3 and TRBJ1-1, with 9 bases identical to TRBD1. Germline lookup yields CDR1 SGHNT and CDR2 YENEEA. The length of the CDR3 is 13 residues. J was trimmed by 6 bases and V by 5 bases; bases with no gene match: 4. The CDR3 DNA reads TGTGCCAGCAGCCCCGGACAGGGGCCTGAAGCTTTCTTT. This sequence encodes CASSPGQGPEAFF.

J is TRBJ2-3 and V is TRBV21-1; the table assigns TRBD2, which was not confirmed against the DNA. TRBV21-1 is annotated as a pseudogene. This CDR3 is 17 amino acids long. This CDR3 is CASSKKGTSGYTDTQYF. The CDR3 nucleotides are TGTGCCAGCAGCAAAAAGGGGACTAGCGGGTACACAGATACGCAGTATTTT.

Details on this clone: Other DNA variants within this sample encode the same CDR3. The chain joins TRBV5-1 to TRBJ2-3; D is uncertain. This CDR3 is 13 amino acids long. Germline assignment: CDR1 SGHRS and CDR2 YFSETQ. Trimming left V 3 bases short and J 0 bases short, with 5 bases between. CDR3 loop: CASSSGSTDTQYF. For the CDR3, the DNA is TGCGCCAGCAGCTCCGGTAGCACAGATACGCAGTATTTT.

The chain recombines TRBV18 with TRBJ2-1, with a possible D match to TRBD2 (6 bases). Deletions cut 3 bases from V and 3 bases from J, with 12 bases between. Germline CDR1 KGHSH, CDR2 LQKENI. The CDR3 loop spans 15 amino acids. The CDR3 is CASSPRDSNYNEQFF. CDR3 in DNA: TGTGCCAGCTCACCCCGGGACTCAAACTACAATGAGCAGTTCTTC.

The chain has TRBV19 and TRBJ2-7; 9 positions agree with TRBD2. The ends lost 9 bases at V and 1 base at J; junction bases unmatched: 13. From germline, CDR1 is LNHDA and CDR2 SQIVND (reference sequence). The CDR3 runs to 16 residues. Written as DNA, the CDR3 is TGTGCCAGCGTGGGTGGTAGCGGGAGTAAATCCTACGAGCAGTACTTC. Encoded protein: CASVGGSGSKSYEQYF.

The rearrangement links TRBV11-3 to TRBJ2-1, with TRBD2 identical over 7 bases. CDR3 length: 15 residues. CDR1 SGHNT and CDR2 YENEEA come from the germline V gene. Trimming took 4 bases from V and 8 from J; bases not matched to a gene: 11. The CDR3 DNA follows: TGTGCCAGCAGCTCACAAAGCGGGATAGGCGATGAGCAGTTCTTC. Translation gives CASSSQSGIGDEQFF.